Below, 25 T cell receptor beta chains from the same sample are listed, as sequenced in a study of T cells in Graves' hyperthyroidism and ophthalmopathy. RNA transcripts served as the template for amplifying TCR beta CDR3 regions. TCR CDR3 regions were first amplified by RT-PCR with HTBI primers. Each CDR3 protein gets one entry after TCRdb re-called the multiplex PCR reads with MiXCR. Among some 500,000 distinct CDR3 sequences listed, approximately 15% were seen once. Material for sequencing was blood. The receptors derive from a woman younger than 35 with Graves' hyperthyroidism.

This clonotype appeared many times. The chain recombines TRBV12-3 or TRBV12-4 with TRBJ2-3; TRBD2 aligns across 7 bases. There are 14 residues in the CDR3. V shed 3 bases and J 4 bases; nucleotides not matched to a gene: 4. The CDR3 DNA reads as TGTGCCAGCAGTTTCGAGCGGGACTCAGATACGCAGTATTTT. Its translation: CASSFERDSDTQYF.

This clonotype was detected once. This may come from a read error, since a much larger clone is one base off. V and J are TRBV7-6 and TRBJ2-7; D is undetermined. The CDR3 loop spans 13 amino acids. Trimming took 3 bases from V and 2 from J, leaving 8 bases between them. The V gene's germline CDR1 is SGHVS and CDR2 FNYEAQ. The CDR3 loop reads CASSFFRTYEQYF. Written as DNA, the CDR3 is TGTGCCAGCAGCTTTTTCCGCACCTACGAGCAGTACTTC.

This clonotype was seen at least ten times. One end of the junction does not line up with germline, which may come from a read error. The chain links TRBV11-3 to TRBJ2-7, with 8 nucleotides matching TRBD2. Germline loops: CDR1 SGHNT, CDR2 YENEEA. CDR3 length: 14 residues. The CDR3 DNA follows: TGTACCAGCAGCTTAGAGCGGGAGTTTCACGAGCAGTACTTC. This gives the protein CTSSLEREFHEQYF.

This clonotype showed up many times. The J gene is TRBJ1-1, the V gene TRBV19; no definite D call. The CDR3 is 14 amino acids. V was clipped by 2 bases and J by 3 bases, with 10 bases between them. The germline V gene encodes CDR1 LNHDA and CDR2 SQIVND (reference sequence). DNA for the CDR3: TGTGCCAGTAGTATAATCGGGTGGTACACTGAAGCTTTCTTT. Its translation: CASSIIGWYTEAFF. Using reference TRBV19 and TRBJ1-1 for the parts outside the CDR3, the full variable domain is DGGITQSPKYLFRKEGQNVTLSCEQNLNHDAMYWYRQDPGQGLRLIYYSQIVNDFQKGDIAEGYSVSREKKESFPLTVTSAQKNPTAFYLCASSIIGWYTEAFFGQGTRLTVV.

This clonotype showed up many times. V gene TRBV12-5 combines with J gene TRBJ1-2, with TRBD1 matching 9 bases. Germline V gene lookup returns CDR1 LGHNT and CDR2 FRNRAP. V was clipped by 1 base and J by 7 bases; unmatched bases: 16. The CDR3 spans 18 residues. This CDR3 reads CASGLATTSQGARSGYTF. The DNA for the CDR3 is TGTGCTAGTGGTTTGGCCACTACGTCACAGGGGGCGCGGAGTGGCTACACCTTC.

The sample holds many counts of this clonotype. The CDR3 region has the DNA TGTGCCAGCAGGACGCTAGCGGGTTCCCTAATTGAGCAGTTCTTC. The encoded protein is CASRTLAGSLIEQFF. The J gene is TRBJ2-1, the V gene TRBV2; 8 positions match TRBD2. With 6 bases clipped from V and 9 bases from J, the junction kept 13 bases outside the gene matches. From germline, CDR1 is SNHLY and CDR2 FYNNEI. The CDR3 runs to 15 residues.

The chain combines TRBV5-6 with TRBJ2-1; 9 positions agree with TRBD2. CDR3 size: 12 residues. CDR1 is SGHDT, CDR2 YYEEEE, per germline. V trimming: 4 bases; J trimming: 14 bases; junction bases outside the gene matches: 7. CDR3 amino acids: CASSPGLARKFF. CDR3 bases: TGTGCCAGCAGCCCGGGACTAGCAAGAAAGTTCTTC.

This clonotype was detected many times. The gene calls are TRBV12-3 or TRBV12-4 and TRBJ1-5; 10 bases line up with TRBD1. Trimming at V came to 7 bases and at J to 5 bases, leaving 8 bases not matched to a gene. This CDR3 comprises 15 residues. DNA for the CDR3: TGTGCCAGCAACCGGAGGGGGACAGGGGATCAGCCCCAGCATTTT. Encoded protein: CASNRRGTGDQPQHF.

This clonotype was seen repeatedly, ten times or more. This chain uses TRBV2 with TRBJ2-2; no definite D call. CDR1 and CDR2 (germline): SNHLY, FYNNEI. This CDR3 region has 14 residues. V was cut by 5 bases and J by 1 base, with 8 bases left in between. The CDR3 is CASSSVMNTGELFF. In nucleotides, the CDR3 is TGTGCCAGCAGTAGCGTGATGAACACCGGGGAGCTGTTTTTT.

The chain combines TRBV20-1 with TRBJ1-4; 10 positions agree with TRBD1. CDR3 length: 15 amino acids. V shed 0 bases and J 10 bases; nucleotides not matched to a gene: 8. Germline CDR1 reads DFQATT; CDR2 reads SNEGSKA (reference sequence). The CDR3 DNA is TGCAGTGCTAGAGATGCCCAGGACAGGGGGGCAAAACTGTTTTTT. Protein sequence: CSARDAQDRGAKLFF.

This clonotype was seen repeatedly, ten times or more. V is TRBV2 and J is TRBJ2-7, with TRBD1 as a possible D gene (5 bases). The V and J ends lost 6 bases and 4 bases respectively, with 10 bases between them. The CDR3 consists of 12 residues. Germline lookup yields CDR1 SNHLY and CDR2 FYNNEI. CDR3 loop: CASRPDNYEQYF. DNA of the CDR3: TGTGCCAGCAGACCGGACAATTACGAGCAGTACTTC.

The sample holds many counts of this clonotype. The V and J genes are TRBV11-1 and TRBJ2-2, with D perhaps assigned TRBD1 or TRBD2 (5 bases each). Germline values: CDR1 SGHAT, CDR2 FQDESV (reference sequence). This CDR3 has 15 amino acids. V lost 5 bases to trimming and J lost 4 bases, with 14 bases between them. CDR3 sequence (DNA): TGTGCCAGCAGCCACAGGTTCCGGGGCACCGGGGAGCTGTTTTTT. Encoded protein: CASSHRFRGTGELFF.

This clonotype was picked up many times. The genes are TRBV30 and TRBJ1-1; D is ambiguous. CDR3 length equals 13 residues. V dropped 8 bases and J dropped 4 bases, with 17 bases sitting between them. Per germline, CDR1 GTSNPN and CDR2 SVGIG (reference sequence). The CDR3: CARLDGMGTEAFF. The CDR3 DNA follows: TGTGCCCGCCTTGATGGGATGGGCACTGAAGCTTTCTTT.

V is TRBV18 and J is TRBJ1-3, with 12 bases lining up with TRBD1. The length of the CDR3 is 16 residues. Germline CDR1 reads KGHSH; CDR2 reads LQKENI. V dropped 3 bases and J dropped 2; count of bases not matched to a gene: 2. The CDR3 bases are TGTGCCAGCTCACCGGGACAGGGGGCCCCTGGAAACACCATATATTTT. Protein product: CASSPGQGAPGNTIYF.

The genes are TRBV6-1 and TRBJ1-2, with a possible D match to TRBD1 (5 bases). V lost 6 bases and J 4 bases, leaving 15 bases between the germline ends. This CDR3 contains 14 residues. Germline V gives CDR1 MNHNS, CDR2 SASEGT. The CDR3 spells CASRGAGSLYGYTF. The CDR3 DNA sequence: TGTGCCAGCAGGGGCGCAGGGAGCCTCTATGGCTACACCTTC.

This clonotype was counted at least ten times. The chain combines TRBV7-9 with TRBJ2-7; TRBD2 aligns across 12 bases. The CDR3 consists of 17 residues. Unmatched junction bases numbered 10, after V lost 5 bases and J lost 2 bases. Germline CDR1 is SEHNR and CDR2 is FQNEAQ (reference sequence). The CDR3 spells CASSILGASGGAYEQYV. CDR3 bases: TGTGCCAGCAGCATACTTGGGGCTAGCGGGGGGGCCTACGAGCAGTACGTC.

DNA for the CDR3: TGTGCCAGTAGTCCCGGACAGGTTGTCCGCGAGCAGTACTTC. Translating gives CASSPGQVVREQYF. The chain carries TRBV19 and TRBJ2-7, with 7 bases identical to TRBD1. Trimming took 5 bases from V and 6 from J; bases not matched to a gene: 10. The length of the CDR3 is 14 residues. Germline lookup yields CDR1 LNHDA and CDR2 SQIVND (reference sequence).

This clonotype has at least ten counts. This rearrangement joins TRBV6-1 to TRBJ1-5; D ambiguous. Trimming removed 6 bases at V and 1 base at J, with 4 bases between. CDR3 length equals 12 residues. The V gene's germline CDR1 is MNHNS and CDR2 SASEGT. CDR3 DNA sequence: TGTGCCAGCAGAGGAAGCAATCAGCCCCAGCATTTT. Amino acids: CASRGSNQPQHF.

This rearrangement joins TRBV9 to TRBJ1-1; maybe TRBD1 (6 bases). CDR1 is SGDLS, CDR2 YYNGEE, per germline. V was pared by 0 bases and J by 5 bases, with 11 bases between. The CDR3 is made up of 14 amino acids. Here the CDR3 reads CASSVVGAATEAFF. CDR3 DNA sequence: TGTGCCAGCAGCGTAGTGGGGGCCGCGACTGAAGCTTTCTTT.

This clonotype was counted at least ten times. Sequence at one end of the junction differs from germline and may be a read error. This rearrangement joins TRBV3-1 to TRBJ1-5; no clear D. Germline CDR1 reads LGHDT; CDR2 reads YNNKEL (reference sequence). This CDR3 spans 12 amino acids. CDR3 bases: TGTGCCAGCAGCCAATCCAATCTGCCCCAGCATTTT. Translation gives CASSQSNLPQHF.

This clonotype showed up many times. The chain is built from TRBV11-2 and TRBJ2-7, with D uncertain. This CDR3 is built from 13 residues. V gave up 0 bases and J gave up 3 bases, with 6 bases separating them. Looked up from germline, CDR1 is SGHAT and CDR2 is FQNNGV. CDR3 nucleotide sequence: TGTGCCAGCAGCTTAGATGTCGACTACGAGCAGTACGTC. This translates into CASSLDVDYEQYV.

Here the CDR3 DNA reads TGTGCCAGCAGATTGGGACAGGGCAGCGGCTACACCTTC. The encoded protein is CASRLGQGSGYTF. J is TRBJ1-2 and V is TRBV6-1; TRBD1 aligns across 9 bases. With V trimmed by 6 bases and J by 8 bases, 7 bases remained unmatched. The V gene's germline CDR1 is MNHNS and CDR2 SASEGT. CDR3 length equals 13 residues.

This clonotype has ten or more counts. The V call is TRBV6-1, the J call TRBJ1-5; no clear D. Germline V gene data show CDR1 as MNHNS and CDR2 as SASEGT. This CDR3 is built from 13 residues. V gave up 1 base and J gave up 7 bases, with 8 bases separating them. The CDR3 nucleotides are TGTGCCAGCAGTGAAGGAAGGAGCCAGCCCCAGCATTTT. The encoded protein is CASSEGRSQPQHF.

The chain carries TRBV3-1 and TRBJ2-5; 8 bases map to TRBD2. There are 17 residues in the CDR3. V shed 1 base, J shed 4 bases, and the junction held 11 bases outside the gene matches. Germline CDR1 is LGHDT and CDR2 is YNNKEL (reference sequence). The CDR3 nucleotides read TGTGCCAGCAGCCAAGGTCCCGGGAGGGCCGGGGGAGAGACCCAGTACTTC. This translates into CASSQGPGRAGGETQYF.

This clonotype was recorded at least ten times. The chain has TRBV4-1 and TRBJ2-7; 11 nucleotides line up with TRBD2. Germline CDR1 MGHRA, CDR2 YSYEKL. This CDR3 has 15 residues. After removal of 2 bases from V and 4 bases from J, the junction contained 4 bases not matched to a gene. This CDR3 is CASSQLLAGEYEQYF. DNA of the CDR3: TGCGCCAGCAGCCAATTACTAGCGGGAGAATACGAGCAGTACTTC.